These 10 T cell receptor beta chains came from one sample sequenced in a study of cytomegalovirus exposure and HLA in healthy donors. In the PCR, 60 Vbeta and 13 Jbeta primers were used. The data were produced by immunoSEQ multiplex PCR, yet TCRdb's version contains in-frame clones alone and is incomplete. The sample lists around 160,000 clones, 60% to 80% occurring once. The sequenced material came from PBMCs. The receptors shown here come from a man aged 45-65 years in good health and CMV-seropositive.

This clone was picked up one time. V gene TRBV4-1 combines with J gene TRBJ2-7; D remains unclear. This CDR3 has 13 amino acids. Trimming cost V 0 bases and J 11 bases, with 14 bases left between them. CDR1 and CDR2 (germline): MGHRA, YSYEKL. CDR3 in amino acids: CASSQEVETKKYF. DNA for the CDR3: TGCGCCAGCAGCCAAGAGGTGGAGACCAAGAAGTACTTC.

The V call is TRBV5-1, the J call TRBJ1-1; D might be TRBD1 (6 bases). This CDR3 has 14 residues. V was clipped by 1 base and J by 10 bases, with 17 bases between them. Germline assignment: CDR1 SGHRS and CDR2 YFSETQ. In DNA form, the CDR3 reads TGCGCCAGCAGCTTGTCACCAGGGGAATTGGGAGCTTTCTTT. As protein: CASSLSPGELGAFF.

The chain carries TRBV28 and TRBJ1-4; TRBD1 aligns across 11 bases. The J segment lost 8 bases and the V segment lost 4 bases, leaving 6 bases of the junction unmatched. This CDR3 spans 15 amino acids. CDR1 is MDHEN, CDR2 SYDVKM, per germline. The CDR3 region is CASSSRTGGREKLFF. CDR3 sequence (DNA): TGTGCCAGCAGTTCCCGGACAGGGGGCCGGGAAAAACTGTTTTTT.

With regard to this clone: Other nucleotide sequences in the sample specify the same CDR3. The rearrangement joins TRBV7-6 to TRBJ2-7; 12 bases fit TRBD1. Germline CDR1 is SGHVS and CDR2 is FNYEAQ. V gave up 5 bases and J gave up 3 bases; unmatched junction bases: 5. The length of the CDR3 is 15 residues. CDR3 bases: TGTGCCAGCAGCCCAGGGACAGGGGGCAGCTACGAGCAGTACTTC. Translated, it gives CASSPGTGGSYEQYF.

This clone showed up just a few times. The chain uses TRBV6-5 and TRBJ2-1; TRBD2 matches 12 bases. The CDR3 covers 15 residues. Losses at the gene ends were 7 bases for V and 8 bases for J; bases not matched to a gene: 9. Germline CDR1 is MNHEY and CDR2 is SVGAGI. The CDR3 DNA sequence: TGTGCCAGCACTTCACTAGCGGGGGGAGATCATGAGCAGTTCTTC. Translated: CASTSLAGGDHEQFF.

The V gene is TRBV7-8, the J gene TRBJ2-1, with TRBD1 identical over 8 bases. Germline V gene sequence: CDR1 SGHVS, CDR2 FQNEAQ. The CDR3 spans 13 residues. With 5 bases clipped from V and 10 bases from J, the junction kept 7 bases outside the gene matches. The CDR3 reads CASSARTGWEQFF. The CDR3 nucleotides read TGTGCCAGCAGCGCCCGGACAGGGTGGGAGCAGTTCTTC.

This chain connects TRBV19 to TRBJ2-3; 8 bases map to TRBD2. V shed 4 bases, J shed 2 bases, and the junction held 2 bases outside the gene matches. CDR3 size: 14 residues. Germline CDR1 LNHDA, CDR2 SQIVND (reference sequence). The CDR3 here is CASSTGLATDTQYF. CDR3 nucleotide sequence: TGTGCCAGTAGTACCGGACTAGCCACAGATACGCAGTATTTT.

This clone has just a few counts. The CDR3 region is CASSSGNTIYF. CDR3 coding DNA: TGTGCCAGCAGTTCAGGAAACACCATATATTTT. The genes are TRBV27 and TRBJ1-3; D ambiguous. Germline assignment: CDR1 MNHEY and CDR2 SMNVEV (reference sequence). CDR3 length equals 11 residues. V shed 4 bases and J shed 4 bases, with 2 bases lying between them.

This clone has just a few counts. The rearrangement joins TRBV28 to TRBJ1-1; 8 positions match TRBD1. The CDR3 contains 15 residues. In germline, CDR1 is MDHEN, CDR2 SYDVKM. V gave up 10 bases and J gave up 4 bases; unmatched junction bases: 14. CDR3 DNA sequence: TGTGCCACCTTCACGCAGGGGGCTTATGGCACTGAAGCTTTCTTT. Translation: CATFTQGAYGTEAFF.

V and J are TRBV5-1 and TRBJ1-1, with D possibly being TRBD1 (6 bases). CDR1 and CDR2 from the germline V gene are SGHRS and YFSETQ. Trimming pared 6 bases from V and 4 bases from J, leaving 16 bases between. The CDR3 has 14 residues. CDR3 protein: CASTQGSPGTEAFF. The CDR3 nucleotides are TGCGCCAGCACCCAGGGGAGTCCGGGCACTGAAGCTTTCTTT.